The source of this TCR beta chain is a study of cytomegalovirus exposure and HLA in healthy donors. The V end lost 0 bases, the J end lost 3 bases, and 12 bases lay between the germline ends. CDR1 and CDR2 from the germline V gene are SGHNT and YYREEE (reference sequence). The CDR3 consists of 15 residues. Study-wide findings and caveats: A later analysis associated some 16,000 TCR beta sequences with HLA alleles at a 0.05 false discovery rate. Later examination showed HLA-associated TCR beta chains had greater clonal expansion than equally common others.

Only a few counts were recorded for this clone. What it binds is unknown. The PCR made use of 60 Vbeta and 13 Jbeta primers. In the authors' methods: In a later analysis, of roughly 73 million unique beta chains, around 11 million appeared in at least two donors. The data were produced by immunoSEQ multiplex PCR, yet TCRdb's version contains in-frame clones alone and is incomplete. Clonal size and the V and J genes are those of that table, whereas D and trimming came from the DNA. The repertoire holds under 250,000 clones, roughly four fifths seen once, with about 8% in the top ten. The receptor was isolated from a woman in her sixties in good health and CMV-seropositive. J is TRBJ1-1 and V is TRBV5-4; D gene uncertain. Input material: PBMCs. CDR3 residues: CASSLVQGEDTEAFF. The CDR3 nucleotides read TGTGCCAGCAGCTTGGTCCAAGGTGAGGACACTGAAGCTTTCTTT.